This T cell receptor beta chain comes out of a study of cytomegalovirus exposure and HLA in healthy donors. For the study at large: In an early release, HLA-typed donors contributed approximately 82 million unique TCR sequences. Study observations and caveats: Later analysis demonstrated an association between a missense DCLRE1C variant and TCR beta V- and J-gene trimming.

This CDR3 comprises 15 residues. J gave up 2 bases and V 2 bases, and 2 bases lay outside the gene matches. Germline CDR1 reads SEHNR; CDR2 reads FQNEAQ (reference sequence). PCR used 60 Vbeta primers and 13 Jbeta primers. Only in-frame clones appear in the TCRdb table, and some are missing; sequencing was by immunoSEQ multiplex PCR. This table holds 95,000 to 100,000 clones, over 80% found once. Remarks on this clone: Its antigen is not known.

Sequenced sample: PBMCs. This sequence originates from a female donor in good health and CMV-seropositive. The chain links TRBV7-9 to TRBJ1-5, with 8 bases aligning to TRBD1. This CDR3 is CASSLTTGGNQPQHF. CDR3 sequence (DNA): TGTGCCAGCAGCTTAACGACAGGGGGCAATCAGCCCCAGCATTTT.